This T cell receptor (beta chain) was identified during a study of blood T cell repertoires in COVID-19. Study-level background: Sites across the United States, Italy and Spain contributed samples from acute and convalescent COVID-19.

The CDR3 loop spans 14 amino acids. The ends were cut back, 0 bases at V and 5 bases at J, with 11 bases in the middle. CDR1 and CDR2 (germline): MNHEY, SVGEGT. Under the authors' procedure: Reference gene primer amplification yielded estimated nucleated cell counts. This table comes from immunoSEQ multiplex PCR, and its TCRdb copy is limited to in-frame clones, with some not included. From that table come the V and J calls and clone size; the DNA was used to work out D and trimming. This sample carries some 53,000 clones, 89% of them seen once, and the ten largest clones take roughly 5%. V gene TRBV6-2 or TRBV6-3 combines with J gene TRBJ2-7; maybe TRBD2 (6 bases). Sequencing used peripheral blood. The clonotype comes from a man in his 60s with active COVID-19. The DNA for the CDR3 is TGTGCCAGCAGTTACTCTGTCGCGGGACACGAGCAGTACTTC. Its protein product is CASSYSVAGHEQYF.